A selection of T cell receptor beta chains follows, all from one sample in a study of shared T cell receptors in the human thymus. Measured with immunoSEQ multiplex PCR; TCRdb has only the in-frame clones, and not every one. The sample yields approximately 580,000 clones, about 84% seen once. The same specimen was also included in a second study, on human thymus T cells.

Sequencing used thymocytes. These receptors were obtained from a boy under two years old with a congenital heart defect. CDR3s include the opening cysteine and the closing phenylalanine or tryptophan. Each record gives: CDR3 length, clone size, J gene, D gene, V gene, CDR3 protein, CDR3 DNA. A D gene is named only where the DNA matches it firmly. A clone size is listed for some rows: how often the clone was seen (once, few, many), or a class if it is expanded.

>16|.|TRBJ2-5|.|TRBV1
CTSSRRLAGGGETQYF
TGCACCAGCAGCCGGCGCCTAGCGGGAGGAGGTGAGACCCAGTACTTC
>12|.|TRBJ1-2|.|TRBV29-1
CSVGQGPYGYTF
TGCAGCGTTGGGCAGGGGCCCTATGGCTACACCTTC
>16|once|TRBJ2-1|TRBD2|TRBV12-5
CASGLVLAGEPNEQFF
TGTGCTAGTGGTTTGGTACTAGCGGGAGAACCCAATGAGCAGTTCTTC
>14|.|TRBJ2-7|.|TRBV12-5
CASGPSGRGYEQYF
TGTGCTAGTGGTCCCTCAGGGCGGGGTTACGAGCAGTACTTC
>16|.|TRBJ1-1|.|TRBV27
CASSFRVVPQNTEAFF
TGTGCCAGCAGTTTCAGGGTTGTCCCCCAGAACACTGAAGCTTTCTTT
>14|few|TRBJ1-1|.|TRBV6-5
CASRKRRERTEAFF
TGTGCCAGCAGGAAGCGGAGGGAGAGGACTGAAGCTTTCTTT
>13|.|TRBJ2-5|TRBD1|TRBV27
CASSGQDEETQYF
TGTGCCAGCAGTGGACAGGACGAAGAGACCCAGTACTTC
>14|.|TRBJ1-2|TRBD1|TRBV5-4
CASSPDRANYGYTF
TGTGCCAGCAGCCCGGACAGGGCCAACTATGGCTACACCTTC
>18|.|TRBJ1-2|.|TRBV9
CASSVNRAPQLANYGYTF
TGTGCCAGCAGCGTTAACAGGGCCCCCCAATTAGCTAACTATGGCTACACCTTC
>14|once|TRBJ2-4|.|TRBV7-9
CASSLGLAKNIQYF
TGTGCCAGCAGCTTAGGACTAGCCAAAAACATTCAGTACTTC
>10|.|TRBJ2-5|.|TRBV20-1
CSGLQETQYF
TGCAGCGGACTCCAAGAGACCCAGTACTTC
>15|.|TRBJ1-1|TRBD1|TRBV5-4
CASSSTDRGRTEAFF
TGTGCCAGCAGCTCTACCGACAGGGGGCGTACTGAAGCTTTCTTT
>14|.|TRBJ2-7|.|TRBV2
CASTPTSRSYEQYF
TGTGCCAGTACCCCCACTAGCCGGTCCTACGAGCAGTACTTC
>15|.|TRBJ2-3|.|TRBV5-5
CASRRGDRWGLTQYF
TGTGCCAGCAGAAGAGGCGACAGATGGGGCCTTACGCAGTATTTT
>15|.|TRBJ2-3|.|TRBV7-9
CASSLAGEGTDTQYF
TGTGCCAGCAGCTTAGCGGGAGAGGGCACAGATACGCAGTATTTT
>14|.|TRBJ1-1|TRBD1|TRBV5-1
CASSCQGENTEAFF
TGCGCCAGCAGCTGTCAGGGGGAGAACACTGAAGCTTTCTTT
>14|.|TRBJ2-1|.|TRBV5-1
CASSEAGCYNEQFF
TGCGCCAGCAGCGAGGCAGGGTGTTACAATGAGCAGTTCTTC
>16|.|TRBJ1-2|TRBD1|TRBV14
CASSHGTGGRDYGYTF
TGTGCCAGCAGCCATGGGACAGGGGGGCGCGACTATGGCTACACCTTC
>15|.|TRBJ2-7|TRBD1|TRBV11-2
CASSDDRGPSHEQYF
TGTGCCAGCAGCGACGACAGGGGCCCCTCACACGAGCAGTACTTC
>16|.|TRBJ2-3|TRBD2|TRBV7-8
CASSFGLAGGADTQYF
TGTGCCAGCAGCTTCGGCCTAGCGGGTGGGGCAGATACGCAGTATTTT
>15|.|TRBJ2-1|TRBD2|TRBV6-4
CASSVSGSSYNEQFF
TGTGCCAGCAGTGTGAGCGGGAGCTCCTACAATGAGCAGTTCTTC
>13|.|TRBJ1-2|.|TRBV30
CALPRTEVYGYTF
TGTGCCTTACCTCGGACGGAGGTCTATGGCTACACCTTC
>16|.|TRBJ2-7|.|TRBV7-2
CASSPGGGGLPYEQYF
TGTGCCAGCAGCCCGGGGGGCGGGGGCCTACCCTACGAGCAGTACTTC
>18|.|TRBJ2-5|TRBD2|TRBV4-3
CASSQRTSGRRGKETQYF
TGCGCCAGCAGCCAACGGACTAGCGGGAGAAGAGGAAAAGAGACCCAGTACTTC
>15|.|TRBJ2-2|TRBD2|TRBV27
CASSGLAGATGELFF
TGTGCCAGCTCCGGGCTAGCGGGAGCCACCGGGGAGCTGTTTTTT
>17|.|TRBJ2-2|TRBD1|TRBV5-1
CASSGPRGQENTGELFF
TGCGCCAGCAGCGGACCGCGGGGACAGGAGAACACCGGGGAGCTGTTTTTT
>15|.|TRBJ2-1|TRBD1|TRBV28
CASSDRDRDHNEQFF
TGTGCCAGCAGCGACCGGGACAGGGACCACAATGAGCAGTTCTTC
>13|few|TRBJ2-1|.|TRBV5-1
CASSPGIRNEQFF
TGCGCCAGCAGCCCCGGGATTCGGAATGAGCAGTTCTTC
>15|few|TRBJ2-1|.|TRBV28
CASGFAREKWNEQFF
TGTGCCAGCGGTTTTGCACGGGAGAAGTGGAATGAGCAGTTCTTC
>18|few|TRBJ2-3|TRBD2|TRBV4-2
CARGGLAGGTMRADTQYF
TGTGCCAGGGGGGGACTAGCGGGAGGAACCATGAGGGCAGATACGCAGTATTTT
>20|.|TRBJ2-5|TRBD2|TRBV4-3
CASSQDLFRASGSWGETQYF
TGCGCCAGCAGCCAAGATCTGTTTAGGGCCAGCGGGAGTTGGGGAGAGACCCAGTACTTC
>16|.|TRBJ1-5|.|TRBV7-8
CASSLGQGHGNQPQHF
TGTGCCAGCAGCTTAGGGCAGGGTCACGGGAATCAGCCCCAGCATTTT
>14|few|TRBJ2-7|TRBD2|TRBV11-3
CASSSSGRFDEQYF
TGTGCCAGCAGCTCTAGCGGGAGGTTCGACGAGCAGTACTTC
>16|.|TRBJ1-1|TRBD1|TRBV25-1
CASRRDRRGKNTEAFF
TGTGCCAGCAGGAGGGACAGGAGGGGTAAGAACACTGAAGCTTTCTTT
>13|.|TRBJ2-7|TRBD2|TRBV7-9
CAVVASGSHEQYF
TGTGCCGTTGTTGCTAGCGGGAGCCACGAGCAGTACTTC
>17|once|TRBJ2-7|TRBD1|TRBV7-8
CASSCRRAGTGAYEQYF
TGTGCCAGCAGCTGCCGCCGAGCCGGGACAGGGGCCTACGAGCAGTACTTC
>15|.|TRBJ1-5|.|TRBV6-6
CASRQQLDSNQPQHF
TGTGCCAGCAGACAACAGCTGGATAGCAATCAGCCCCAGCATTTT
>14|.|TRBJ1-5|TRBD1|TRBV5-4
CASSIDRGCQPQHF
TGTGCCAGCAGTATTGACAGGGGCTGCCAGCCCCAGCATTTT
>15|.|TRBJ2-1|TRBD2|TRBV5-1
CASGSLAGRVNEQFF
TGCGCCAGCGGGTCCTTAGCGGGAAGGGTCAATGAGCAGTTCTTC
>15|.|TRBJ1-5|.|TRBV2
CASSDSGGENQPQHF
TGTGCCAGCAGTGATTCGGGAGGGGAGAATCAGCCCCAGCATTTT